The next 24 T cell receptor beta chains were all read from a single sample in a study of blood T cell repertoires in COVID-19. Only in-frame clones appear in the TCRdb table, and some are missing; sequencing was by immunoSEQ multiplex PCR. The sample yields about 190,000 clones, 88% seen once. Sample: peripheral blood. Every receptor here comes from a woman aged 40 to 50 who had recovered from COVID-19.

This clone was observed a single time. The rearrangement joins TRBV5-1 to TRBJ2-7, with D unresolved. Trimming pared 0 bases from V and 0 bases from J, leaving 10 bases between. This CDR3 spans 15 amino acids. CDR1 and CDR2 from the germline V gene are SGHRS and YFSETQ. DNA for the CDR3: TGCGCCAGCAGCTTGGCTTCGGTAGCCTCCTACGAGCAGTACTTC. It specifies CASSLASVASYEQYF.

The rearrangement joins TRBV2 to TRBJ1-5; D unresolved. The germline gives CDR1 SNHLY, CDR2 FYNNEI. Between the trimmed V and J ends, which lost 10 bases and 5 bases, there was a span of 15 bases. This CDR3 region has 13 residues. For the CDR3, the DNA is TGTGCCACCCGACTAGCTCCGGATCAGCCCCAGCATTTT. Amino acids: CATRLAPDQPQHF.

The genes are TRBV19 and TRBJ2-7; 9 bases line up with TRBD2. From germline, CDR1 is LNHDA and CDR2 SQIVND (reference sequence). Trimming removed 7 bases from V and 2 bases from J; junction bases left unmatched: 12. The CDR3 loop spans 16 amino acids. Written as DNA, the CDR3 is TGTGCCAGTACCCAAGGGTGGGCTAGCGGGACCTACGAGCAGTACTTC. This codes for CASTQGWASGTYEQYF.

The chain has TRBV7-2 and TRBJ2-7; 9 bases agree with TRBD2. There are 16 residues in the CDR3. Losses at the gene ends were 5 bases for V and 7 bases for J; bases not matched to a gene: 15. Germline loops: CDR1 SGHTA, CDR2 FQGNSA. The CDR3 sequence is CASSGGTSSLFREQYF. The CDR3 bases are TGTGCCAGCAGCGGTGGGACTAGCAGCCTTTTTCGGGAGCAGTACTTC. Looking up the rest from reference TRBV7-2 and TRBJ2-7 gives the full variable domain: GAGVSQSPSNKVTEKGKDVELRCDPISGHTALYWYRQSLGQGLEFLIYFQGNSAPDKSGLPSDRFSAERTGGSVSTLTIQRTQQEDSAVYLCASSGGTSSLFREQYFGPGTRLTVT.

The chain couples TRBV12-5 to TRBJ2-1, with D hard to call. The CDR3 consists of 13 residues. V gave up 2 bases and J gave up 5 bases, with 7 bases separating them. Germline V lookup: CDR1 LGHNT, CDR2 FRNRAP. The chain's CDR3 is CASGLFTDNEQFF. CDR3 sequence (DNA): TGTGCTAGTGGTTTGTTCACGGACAATGAGCAGTTCTTC.

V usage is TRBV12-3 or TRBV12-4 and J usage is TRBJ1-5, with TRBD1 as a possible D gene (5 bases). The CDR3 extends over 12 amino acids. Trimming pared 3 bases from V and 6 bases from J, leaving 6 bases between. This CDR3 is CASSLDIQPQHF. The CDR3 nucleotides are TGTGCCAGCAGTTTGGACATTCAGCCCCAGCATTTT.

The chain has TRBV9 and TRBJ2-2; D gene uncertain. The CDR3 covers 14 residues. The germline gives CDR1 SGDLS, CDR2 YYNGEE. Between the trimmed V and J ends, which lost 0 bases and 6 bases, there was a span of 9 bases. CDR3 loop: CASSVEIFSGELFF. DNA of the CDR3: TGTGCCAGCAGCGTAGAAATATTCTCCGGGGAGCTGTTTTTT. The complete variable domain, with remaining parts taken from reference TRBV9 and TRBJ2-2, reads DSGVTQTPKHLITATGQRVTLRCSPRSGDLSVYWYQQSLDQGLQFLIQYYNGEERAKGNILERFSAQQFPDLHSELNLSSLELGDSALYFCASSVEIFSGELFFGEGSRLTVL.

V gene TRBV15 combines with J gene TRBJ2-4, with 9 bases aligning to TRBD1. The CDR3 extends over 15 amino acids. Germline assignment: CDR1 LNHNV and CDR2 YYDKDF (reference sequence). V shed 3 bases, J shed 11 bases, and the junction held 11 bases outside the gene matches. The chain's CDR3 is CATSRDPGTGRLQYF. The CDR3 DNA is TGTGCCACCAGCAGGGATCCCGGGACAGGGAGACTTCAGTACTTC. Full variable domain (rest looked up from reference TRBV15 and TRBJ2-4): DAMVIQNPRYQVTQFGKPVTLSCSQTLNHNVMYWYQQKSSQAPKLLFHYYDKDFNNEADTPDNFQSRRPNTSFCFLDIRSPGLGDTAMYLCATSRDPGTGRLQYFGAGTRLSVL.

This chain uses TRBV25-1 with TRBJ2-1; 8 nucleotides agree with TRBD1. Trimming removed 1 base from V and 7 bases from J; junction bases left unmatched: 6. The CDR3 is made up of 15 amino acids. CDR1 is MGHDK and CDR2 is SYGVNS in the germline V gene. The CDR3 bases are TGTGCCAGCAGTGAATCCGCCGACAGGGGAAATGAGCAGTTCTTC. Protein: CASSESADRGNEQFF.

The CDR3 loop is CASSTGTSTGAFF. DNA of the CDR3: TGTGCCAGCAGTACCGGGACATCCACCGGAGCTTTCTTT. The V call is TRBV6-5, the J call TRBJ1-1, with D perhaps matching TRBD1 (6 bases). The V gene's germline CDR1 is MNHEY and CDR2 SVGAGI. With 5 bases removed from V and 10 bases from J, the gap between germline ends came to 17 bases. The CDR3 is 13 residues long.

This clone was counted a single time. The chain uses TRBV10-3 and TRBJ1-1, with D possibly matching TRBD1 (6 bases). The germline V and J ends were trimmed by 4 bases and 3 bases, with 12 bases remaining between them. CDR3 length equals 14 residues. The V gene's germline CDR1 is ENHRY and CDR2 SYGVKD. Here the CDR3 reads CAISATEGDTEAFF. In DNA, the CDR3 is TGTGCCATCAGTGCGACCGAGGGGGACACTGAAGCTTTCTTT.

The V and J genes are TRBV5-1 and TRBJ2-3; D uncertain. The germline V gene has CDR1 SGHRS and CDR2 YFSETQ. V lost 0 bases and J lost 1, with 9 bases in between. This CDR3 is built from 15 residues. The CDR3 here is CASSLATLGTDTQYF. CDR3 nucleotides: TGCGCCAGCAGCTTGGCCACTCTGGGCACAGATACGCAGTATTTT.

The chain uses TRBV2 and TRBJ1-5, with a tentative D call TRBD1 (6 bases). The V and J ends lost 6 bases and 1 base respectively, with 13 bases between them. This CDR3 has 15 amino acids. CDR1 and CDR2 (germline): SNHLY, FYNNEI. The CDR3 DNA sequence: TGTGCCAGCAGGGGCGGGGGCTTGAGCAATCAGCCCCAGCATTTT. Translated, it gives CASRGGGLSNQPQHF.

This clone was picked up a small number of times. The chain couples TRBV19 to TRBJ1-3; 7 nucleotides agree with TRBD1. Trimming cost V 10 bases and J 1 base; bases outside gene matches: 4. The CDR3 has 13 amino acids. Germline V lookup: CDR1 LNHDA, CDR2 SQIVND (reference sequence). The CDR3 nucleotides are TGTGCCACCCGGGGACAGTCTGGAAACACCATATATTTT. Translation gives CATRGQSGNTIYF.

V and J are TRBV9 and TRBJ2-7, with TRBD1 identical over 9 bases. Germline V CDR1 and CDR2: SGDLS, YYNGEE. This CDR3 has 15 amino acids. V lost 0 bases to trimming and J lost 0 bases; unmatched junction nucleotides: 1. CDR3 in amino acids: CASSVGGQGSYEQYF. CDR3 DNA: TGTGCCAGCAGCGTAGGGGGACAGGGCTCCTACGAGCAGTACTTC.

The rearrangement links TRBV2 to TRBJ1-2; TRBD1 agrees at 7 bases. The germline gives CDR1 SNHLY, CDR2 FYNNEI. This CDR3 has 13 residues. V lost 5 bases and J lost 4; bases outside the gene matches: 4. The chain's CDR3 is CASSWDSFYGYTF. The CDR3 DNA follows: TGTGCCAGCAGTTGGGACAGTTTCTATGGCTACACCTTC. Complete variable domain (other parts from reference TRBV2 and TRBJ1-2): EPEVTQTPSHQVTQMGQEVILRCVPISNHLYFYWYRQILGQKVEFLVSFYNNEISEKSEIFDDQFSVERPDGSNFTLKIRSTKLEDSAMYFCASSWDSFYGYTFGSGTRLTVV.

V gene TRBV28 combines with J gene TRBJ1-5, with TRBD1 as a possible D gene (6 bases). This CDR3 has 17 amino acids. Germline CDR1 reads MDHEN; CDR2 reads SYDVKM. Between the trimmed V and J ends, which lost 8 bases and 1 base, there was a span of 21 bases. As DNA, the CDR3 is TGTGCCAGCGGACGACCGACCGGGACAAAGAGCAATCAGCCCCAGCATTTT. Residues: CASGRPTGTKSNQPQHF.

The rearrangement links TRBV24-1 to TRBJ2-2; 12 bases are a match to TRBD2. This CDR3 comprises 18 residues. Losses at the gene ends were 3 bases for V and 4 bases for J; bases not matched to a gene: 8. The V gene's germline CDR1 is KGHDR and CDR2 SFDVKD. The chain's CDR3 is CATSDAGLAGIFTGELFF. The CDR3 coding sequence is TGTGCCACCAGTGATGCAGGACTAGCGGGAATTTTCACCGGGGAGCTGTTTTTT.

The chain has TRBV4-3 and TRBJ1-6; no reliable D call. This CDR3 region has 19 residues. The V gene's germline CDR1 is LGHNA and CDR2 YSLEER. The V end was cut by 0 bases, the J end by 10 bases, with 25 bases between. Here the CDR3 DNA reads TGCGCCAGCAGCCAAGAGCTTCTGGGTTTTTCGGGAGGAGAATCACCCCTCCACTTT. Translation: CASSQELLGFSGGESPLHF.

J is TRBJ2-3 and V is TRBV6-2 or TRBV6-3; D not certain. The CDR3 length is 13 residues. V gave up 6 bases and J gave up 1 base, with 8 bases separating them. Germline lookup yields CDR1 MNHEY and CDR2 SVGEGT. The CDR3 is CASSRLGTDTQYF. The DNA of the CDR3 is TGTGCCAGCAGCCGGCTCGGCACAGATACGCAGTATTTT.

The rearrangement uses TRBV7-2 and TRBJ2-1; TRBD2 matches at 13 bases. From germline, CDR1 is SGHTA and CDR2 FQGNSA. After removal of 2 bases from V and 9 bases from J, the junction contained 10 bases not matched to a gene. The CDR3 loop spans 17 amino acids. This CDR3 reads CASSLQLGLAGSGEQFF. CDR3 DNA sequence: TGTGCCAGCAGCTTACAGTTGGGACTAGCGGGATCGGGTGAGCAGTTCTTC.

The V and J genes are TRBV5-1 and TRBJ2-7; D is perhaps TRBD1 (6 bases). The CDR3 covers 11 residues. Germline CDR1 is SGHRS and CDR2 is YFSETQ. Trimming cost V 5 bases and J 6 bases, with 9 bases left between them. The CDR3 spells CASRQGSEQYF. DNA of the CDR3: TGCGCCAGCAGACAGGGTAGCGAGCAGTACTTC. Using reference TRBV5-1 and TRBJ2-7 for the parts outside the CDR3, the full variable domain is KAGVTQTPRYLIKTRGQQVTLSCSPISGHRSVSWYQQTPGQGLQFLFEYFSETQRNKGNFPGRFSGRQFSNSRSEMNVSTLELGDSALYLCASRQGSEQYFGPGTRLTVT.

The chain couples TRBV12-3 or TRBV12-4 to TRBJ2-7; D is perhaps TRBD1 (6 bases). The V end was cut by 6 bases, the J end by 1 base, with 10 bases between. The CDR3 contains 13 residues. This chain's CDR3 is CASRMTGSYEQYF. The DNA for the CDR3 is TGTGCCAGCAGGATGACAGGTTCCTACGAGCAGTACTTC.

This sequence joins TRBV28 and TRBJ1-1; no reliable D call. CDR1 MDHEN and CDR2 SYDVKM come from the germline V gene. This CDR3 region has 11 residues. Trimming cost V 7 bases and J 8 bases, with 11 bases left between them. This CDR3 reads CASKVSLEAFF. For the CDR3, the DNA is TGTGCCAGCAAAGTGAGCCTAGAAGCTTTCTTT.